The TCR beta chain under discussion was sequenced for a study of Graves' ophthalmopathy and Graves' hyperthyroidism. Study as a whole: Peripheral blood (taken before any treatment) was collected at initial diagnosis. Study-level points and caveats: Ophthalmopathy was separated from stable hyperthyroidism by a 13-signature model with approximately 91% sensitivity and around 81% specificity. The blood repertoire also included most expanded thyroid clonotypes above 0.001 frequency.

This clonotype was observed at least ten times. Its matching antigen is unknown. The CDR3 spans 15 residues. V dropped 0 bases and J dropped 4 bases, with 13 bases sitting between them. Germline lookup yields CDR1 DFQATT and CDR2 SNEGSKA (reference sequence). Beta-chain TCR CDR3 regions were amplified from RNA transcripts. HTBI primers primed a first-round RT-PCR, and a second-round multiplex PCR followed. One entry per CDR3 protein, called by TCRdb with MiXCR from the multiplex PCR reads. Here the sample spans 200,000 to 250,000 distinct CDR3 sequences, about 22% being singletons. Ophthalmopathy in the donors was of moderate-to-severe activity, with CAS ≥3, NOSPECS ≥4 and duration under 3 months.

The genes are TRBV20-1 and TRBJ1-3, with a tentative D call TRBD1 (6 bases). Source material: peripheral blood. The clonotype comes from a woman aged 45 to 65 with Graves' ophthalmopathy. CDR3 in amino acids: CSAREGQFIGNTIYF. CDR3 in DNA: TGCAGTGCTAGAGAAGGACAGTTTATCGGAAACACCATATATTTT.